This is a list of T cell receptor beta chains from one sample in a study of OX40 agonist ivuxolimab in advanced cancers. This table comes from immunoSEQ multiplex PCR, and its TCRdb copy is limited to in-frame clones, with some not included. The table has tens of thousands of clones, 85% to 90% seen once; the top ten hold 0.33%. The specimen comprised CD4+ or CD8+ T cells sorted from blood, sampled in a trial of the OX40 agonist ivuxolimab. The receptors were gathered from an adult with an advanced solid tumor such as melanoma, head and neck, liver or kidney cancer. Both conserved end residues are part of each CDR3. A row's size may be missing; if present it is once, few, many or a size class.

V gene	clone size	J gene	CDR3 protein
TRBV19	.	TRBJ1-5	CASSIKITSNQPQHF
TRBV5-4	.	TRBJ2-7	CASSPWTSGSDEQYF
TRBV6-4	.	TRBJ2-3	CATTQTGGTTDTQYF
TRBV29-1	.	TRBJ1-2	CSVASGTGDYGYTF
TRBV5-6	.	TRBJ1-3	CASSIGTAVPVYF
TRBV30	.	TRBJ2-5	CAFEAGQETQYF
TRBV28	few	TRBJ1-5	CASSLWSGGPRQPQHF
TRBV19	once	TRBJ2-2	CASSIPDRDNTGELFF
TRBV28	.	TRBJ2-1	CASSLLANEQFF
TRBV4-3	.	TRBJ2-1	CASSQDRVRTSGSTQFF
TRBV11-2	once	TRBJ2-3	CASSLDLLMGQSTDTQYF
TRBV7-8	.	TRBJ1-1	CASSLFMSSEEAFF
TRBV7-9	.	TRBJ2-1	CASSLVQGNYNEQFF
TRBV30	.	TRBJ1-5	CAWSIPRDTAGQPQHF
TRBV30	.	TRBJ1-1	CAWVDILNTEAFF
TRBV7-6	.	TRBJ1-1	CASSPEGIRTEAFF
TRBV11-2	.	TRBJ2-1	CASSLEAGVYNEQFF
TRBV28	.	TRBJ1-3	CASSLHRDRGNTIYF
TRBV6-6	.	TRBJ1-3	CASSTGGSGNTIYF
TRBV6-1	.	TRBJ1-5	CASSEGRVDPQHF
TRBV18	.	TRBJ1-4	CASSPSLIWGEKLFF
TRBV27	.	TRBJ1-1	CASSIYPGVTEAFF
TRBV7-9	.	TRBJ2-5	CASSLGQIQETQYF
TRBV4-3	.	TRBJ1-2	CASSQEPVAGTF
TRBV2	.	TRBJ1-2	CASSAGTRTYGYTF